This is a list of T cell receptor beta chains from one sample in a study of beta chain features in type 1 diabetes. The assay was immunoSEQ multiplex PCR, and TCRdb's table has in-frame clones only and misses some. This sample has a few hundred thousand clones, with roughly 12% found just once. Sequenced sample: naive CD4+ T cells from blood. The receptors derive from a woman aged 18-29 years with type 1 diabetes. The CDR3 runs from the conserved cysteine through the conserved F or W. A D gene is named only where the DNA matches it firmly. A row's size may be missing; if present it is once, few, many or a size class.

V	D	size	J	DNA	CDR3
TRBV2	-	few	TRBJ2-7	TGTGCCAGCAGTGAACAAGGACAGCTAACCTACGAGCAGTACTTC	CASSEQGQLTYEQYF
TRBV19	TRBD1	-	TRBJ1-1	TGTGCCAGTAGTATACTAGGGACAGGTCAAATGAACACTGAAGCTTTCTTT	CASSILGTGQMNTEAFF
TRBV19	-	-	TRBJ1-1	TGTGCCAGTATCGGGGGGATCACTGAAGCTTTCTTT	CASIGGITEAFF
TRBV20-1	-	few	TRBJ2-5	TGCAGTGCTAGCGTAGAGACCCAGTACTTC	CSASVETQYF
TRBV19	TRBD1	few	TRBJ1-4	TGTGCCAGCCTCCCGGACAGGTCGCCTAATGAAAAACTGTTTTTT	CASLPDRSPNEKLFF
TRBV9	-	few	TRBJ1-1	TGTGCCAGCAGCGTAGCTCCTAACACTGAAGCTTTCTTT	CASSVAPNTEAFF
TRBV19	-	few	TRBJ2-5	TGTGCCAGCCAAGCGGCAGGGGCACTGTGGGAGACCCAGTACTTC	CASQAAGALWETQYF
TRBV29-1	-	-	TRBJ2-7	TGCAGCGTTTCAGTTACCTACGAGCAGTACTTC	CSVSVTYEQYF
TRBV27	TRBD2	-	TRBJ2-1	TGTGCCAGCAGTCAACTAGCGGGTACCTACAATGAGCAGTTCTTC	CASSQLAGTYNEQFF
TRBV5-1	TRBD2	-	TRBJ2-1	TGCGCCAGCAGCTCGGGACTAGCGGGAGGGAGCAAGTTCTTC	CASSSGLAGGSKFF
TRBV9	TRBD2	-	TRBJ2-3	TGTGCCAGCAGCCCAACTAGCGGGGTGGATACGCAGTATTTT	CASSPTSGVDTQYF
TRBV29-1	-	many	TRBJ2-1	TGCAGCGTTGGTATCCACAATGAGCAGTTCTTC	CSVGIHNEQFF
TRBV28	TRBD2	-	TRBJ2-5	TGTGCCAGCAGGGAGACTAGCGCAAAGACCCAGTACTTC	CASRETSAKTQYF
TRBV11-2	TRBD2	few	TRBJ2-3	TGTGCCAGCAGCTCCGGACTAGCGGGAGGCAGCACAGATACGCAGTATTTT	CASSSGLAGGSTDTQYF
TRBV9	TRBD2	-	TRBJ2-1	TGTGCCAGCAGCGAGGGACTAGCGGATTACAATGAGCAGTTCTTC	CASSEGLADYNEQFF
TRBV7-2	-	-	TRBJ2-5	TGTGCCAGCAGCTTATGGGGAGGCCAGACCCAGTACTTC	CASSLWGGQTQYF
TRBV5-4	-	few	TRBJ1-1	TGTGCCAGCAGCCCCAGGGTCAACACTGAAGCTTTCTTT	CASSPRVNTEAFF
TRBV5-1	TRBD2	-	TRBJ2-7	TGCGCCAGCACCCGGACTAGCGACTCCTACGAGCAGTACTTC	CASTRTSDSYEQYF
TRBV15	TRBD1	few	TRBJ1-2	TGTGCCACCAGCAGAGTTTCCCTCGGGACAGGGAGCAAAAACTATGGCTACACCTTC	CATSRVSLGTGSKNYGYTF
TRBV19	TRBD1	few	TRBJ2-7	TGTGCCAGTAGTCCCAGACAGGGGGCCGGCTACGAGCAGTACTTC	CASSPRQGAGYEQYF
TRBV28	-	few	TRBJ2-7	TGTGCCAGCACCCCGCAGGTATCCTACGAGCAGTACTTC	CASTPQVSYEQYF
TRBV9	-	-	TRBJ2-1	TGTGCCAGCAGCAAGGGACTTTACAATGAGCAGTTCTTC	CASSKGLYNEQFF
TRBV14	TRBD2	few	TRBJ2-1	TGTGCCAGCTCAGTTTCTAGCGGGATGTATGAGCAGTTCTTC	CASSVSSGMYEQFF
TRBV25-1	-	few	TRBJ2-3	TGTGCCAGCAGTGATCGACGGGGGTCAGATACGCAGTATTTT	CASSDRRGSDTQYF
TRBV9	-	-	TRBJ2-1	TGTGCCAGCAGCCCCCCTCGGCGGGCCTCCTCCTACAATGAGCAGTTCTTC	CASSPPRRASSYNEQFF
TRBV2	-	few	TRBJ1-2	TGTGCCAGCAGCCGGACGGGACTCGACTATGGCTACACCTTC	CASSRTGLDYGYTF
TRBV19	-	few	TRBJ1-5	TGTGCCAGTAGTATGTTCTCTTCTAGCAATCAGCCCCAGCATTTT	CASSMFSSSNQPQHF
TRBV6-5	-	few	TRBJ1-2	TGTGCCAGCAGTTTGGGACAAAGCTTTTATGGCTACACCTTC	CASSLGQSFYGYTF
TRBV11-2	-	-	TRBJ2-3	TGTGCCAGCAGCCCGGGGGCGCGGGGGACAGATACGCAGTATTTT	CASSPGARGTDTQYF
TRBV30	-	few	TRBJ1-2	TGTGCCTGGAGTCTCGGGACACCGTTTAACTATGGCTACACCTTC	CAWSLGTPFNYGYTF
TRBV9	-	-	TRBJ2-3	TGTGCCAGCAGCGTAGAGCTGGTTCTCGATACGCAGTATTTT	CASSVELVLDTQYF
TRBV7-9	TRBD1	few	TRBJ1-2	TGTGCCAGCAGCCCCCCTGCGGGACAGGTCTATGGCTACACCTTC	CASSPPAGQVYGYTF
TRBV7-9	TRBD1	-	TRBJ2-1	TGTGCCAGCAGCTTGGGACAGGATTACTACAATGAGCAGTTCTTC	CASSLGQDYYNEQFF
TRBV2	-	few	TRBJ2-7	TGTGCCAGCATAAGGTGGGCCAGTGCCTACGAGCAGTACTTC	CASIRWASAYEQYF
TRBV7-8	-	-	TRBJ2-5	TGTGCCAGCAGCTTCGTCGAGACCCAGTACTTC	CASSFVETQYF
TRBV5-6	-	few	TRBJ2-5	TGTGCCAGCAGCCAGACAGGAGAAGAGACCCAGTACTTC	CASSQTGEETQYF
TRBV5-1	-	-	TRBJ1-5	TGCGCCAGCAGCCCCGGATCAGGGATGAGCAATCAGCCCCAGCATTTT	CASSPGSGMSNQPQHF
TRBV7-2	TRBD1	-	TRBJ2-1	TGTGCCAGCAGCTTAGGAGGGGGCGATGTGCAGTTCTTC	CASSLGGGDVQFF
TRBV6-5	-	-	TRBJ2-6	TGTGCCAGCGGGCGCCCGAACTCTGGGGCCAACGTCCTGACTTTC	CASGRPNSGANVLTF
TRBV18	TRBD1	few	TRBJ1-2	TGTGCCAGCTCCTCGCCAATGGGGACAGGGGTCTATGGCTACACCTTC	CASSSPMGTGVYGYTF
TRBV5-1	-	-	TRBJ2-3	TGCGCCAGCAGACAGGGACTAAGCACAGATACGCAGTATTTT	CASRQGLSTDTQYF
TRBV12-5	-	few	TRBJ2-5	TGTGCTAGCGCCCCACTCCCCCGGACAGTCCTAGAGACCCAGTACTTC	CASAPLPRTVLETQYF
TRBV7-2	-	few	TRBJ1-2	TGTGCCAGCAGCTTAGCGGGGACTGCCTCGGGGGGCTACACCTTC	CASSLAGTASGGYTF
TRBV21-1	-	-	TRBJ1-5	TGTGCCAGCAGCAAAGCGGCAGGGCAGCCCAATCAGCCCCAGCATTTT	CASSKAAGQPNQPQHF
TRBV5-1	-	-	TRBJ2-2	TGCGCCAGCAGCTTACAGGGCCTTTACACCGGGGAGCTGTTTTTT	CASSLQGLYTGELFF
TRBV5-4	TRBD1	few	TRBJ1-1	TGTGCCAGCAGCTGGGACAGTATGAACACTGAAGCTTTCTTT	CASSWDSMNTEAFF
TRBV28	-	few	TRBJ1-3	TGTGCCAGCAGTTCCTTGGGAGCTGGAAACACCATATATTTT	CASSSLGAGNTIYF
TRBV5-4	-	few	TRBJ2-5	TGTGCCAGCAGCTCTGGACAGCGGGAGACCCAGTACTTC	CASSSGQRETQYF
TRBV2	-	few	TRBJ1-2	TGTGCCAGCAGTGAAGACAGCTATGGCTACACCTTC	CASSEDSYGYTF